Each of the 30 T cell receptor beta chains below was sequenced from the same sample in a study of shared T cell receptors in the human thymus. Repertoires were generated with immunoSEQ multiplex PCR, while TCRdb's copy carries only in-frame clones and drops some. The table has almost 550,000 clones, 75% to 80% seen once; the top ten hold 0.013%. These data were also filed under a second study, of human thymus T cells.

Specimen: thymocytes. These receptors were collected from a boy younger than two with a congenital heart defect.

V gene TRBV6-6 combines with J gene TRBJ2-5, with TRBD2 matching 9 bases. In germline, CDR1 is MNHNY, CDR2 SVGAGI (reference sequence). CDR3 length: 13 amino acids. Trimming took 2 bases from V and 5 from J; bases not matched to a gene: 0. Here the CDR3 DNA reads TGTGCCAGCAGTTACGGACTAGCGGAGACCCAGTACTTC. It specifies CASSYGLAETQYF.

V and J are TRBV27 and TRBJ2-6; 9 bases are shared with TRBD1. The V gene's germline CDR1 is MNHEY and CDR2 SMNVEV (reference sequence). V lost 4 bases to trimming and J lost 0 bases; unmatched junction nucleotides: 19. This CDR3 has 22 amino acids. The CDR3 DNA follows: TGTGCCAGCAGTTCCTCGTCCCGGGACAGGGAATCGTTACTCTCTGGGGCCAACGTCCTGACTTTC. Amino acid sequence: CASSSSSRDRESLLSGANVLTF.

The rearrangement links TRBV6-5 to TRBJ1-2; TRBD1 aligns across 10 bases. The CDR3 has 14 amino acids. Germline-derived CDR1 and CDR2 are MNHEY and SVGAGI. V shed 6 bases, J shed 3 bases, and the junction held 4 bases outside the gene matches. This chain's CDR3 is CASSLGTGDYGYTF. The CDR3 DNA reads TGTGCCAGCAGCCTTGGGACAGGGGACTATGGCTACACCTTC.

This sequence joins TRBV14 and TRBJ2-7; the match to TRBD1 covers 11 bases. V dropped 0 bases and J dropped 2; count of bases not matched to a gene: 3. The CDR3 has 16 residues. Germline lookup yields CDR1 SGHDN and CDR2 FVKESK. CDR3 loop: CASSQDGTGGAYEQYF. CDR3 coding DNA: TGTGCCAGCAGCCAAGACGGGACAGGGGGGGCCTACGAGCAGTACTTC.

V and J are TRBV4-1 and TRBJ2-7, with D unclear. The CDR3 extends over 15 amino acids. V lost 1 base to trimming and J lost 2 bases, with 12 bases between them. The V gene's germline CDR1 is MGHRA and CDR2 YSYEKL. DNA of the CDR3: TGCGCCAGCAGCCAAGTAGAGTCTTTTGCCTACGAGCAGTACTTC. The encoded protein is CASSQVESFAYEQYF.

This sequence joins TRBV14 and TRBJ1-1; 10 bases match TRBD1. CDR1 and CDR2 (germline): SGHDN, FVKESK. The CDR3 is 15 residues long. V shed 4 bases and J 3 bases; nucleotides not matched to a gene: 5. This CDR3 is CASSPTGTGDTEAFF. CDR3 DNA sequence: TGTGCCAGCAGCCCTACCGGGACAGGGGACACTGAAGCTTTCTTT. The full variable domain, completed using reference TRBV14 and TRBJ1-1, is EAGVTQFPSHSVIEKGQTVTLRCDPISGHDNLYWYRRVMGKEIKFLLHFVKESKQDESGMPNNRFLAERTGGTYSTLKVQPAELEDSGVYFCASSPTGTGDTEAFFGQGTRLTVV.

CDR3 residues: CASSYPLAGGKDEQFF. The CDR3 DNA sequence: TGTGCCAGCAGTTACCCACTAGCGGGAGGTAAAGATGAGCAGTTCTTC. V is TRBV6-5 and J is TRBJ2-1; 12 nucleotides line up with TRBD2. Per germline, CDR1 MNHEY and CDR2 SVGAGI. The CDR3 totals 16 residues. V lost 2 bases and J lost 8; bases outside the gene matches: 7.

Of note for this clone: Other nucleotide sequences in the sample specify the same CDR3. The V and J genes are TRBV4-2 and TRBJ1-1; 7 positions agree with TRBD1. The V gene end was trimmed by 0 bases and the J gene end by 1 base; junction bases not matched to a gene: 2. The CDR3 spans 15 residues. Germline V lookup: CDR1 LGHNA, CDR2 YNFKEQ. The CDR3 spells CASSQDQGGNTEAFF. Here the CDR3 DNA reads TGTGCCAGCAGCCAAGACCAGGGGGGGAACACTGAAGCTTTCTTT.

The chain uses TRBV5-1 and TRBJ1-5; D is unclear. V gave up 0 bases and J gave up 0 bases, with 10 bases separating them. The CDR3 sequence is 16 residues long. Per the germline V gene, CDR1 is SGHRS and CDR2 is YFSETQ. CDR3 protein: CASSLAPRSSNQPQHF. CDR3 bases: TGCGCCAGCAGCTTGGCCCCCCGGTCTAGCAATCAGCCCCAGCATTTT.

This clone has a single count. The chain is built from TRBV10-2 and TRBJ2-5, with D unresolved. Deletions cut 11 bases from V and 5 bases from J, with 6 bases between. Per the germline V gene, CDR1 is WSHSY and CDR2 is SAAADI. This CDR3 is built from 9 residues. The CDR3 region has the DNA TGCGCCCCCCCTGAGACCCAGTACTTC. Its translation is CAPPETQYF.

In this sample, this clone turned up once. The chain links TRBV5-6 to TRBJ2-7; D gene uncertain. The CDR3 is 13 amino acids. V lost 4 bases to trimming and J lost 5 bases, with 13 bases between them. The germline V gene encodes CDR1 SGHDT and CDR2 YYEEEE. This chain's CDR3 is CASSLLDSDEQYF. The CDR3 region has the DNA TGTGCCAGCAGCCTTCTCGATTCGGACGAGCAGTACTTC.

This clone appeared a single time. The V and J genes are TRBV5-1 and TRBJ2-7; TRBD2 aligns across 15 bases. The germline V gene encodes CDR1 SGHRS and CDR2 YFSETQ. This CDR3 comprises 17 residues. Trimming took 7 bases from V and 7 from J; bases not matched to a gene: 15. CDR3 region: CASGQGLAGGTRVEQYF. The CDR3 DNA sequence: TGCGCCAGCGGCCAAGGACTAGCGGGAGGGACTCGGGTGGAGCAGTACTTC.

The rearrangement uses TRBV5-6 and TRBJ2-1; D gene ambiguous. This CDR3 has 14 residues. Germline CDR1 and CDR2: SGHDT and YYEEEE. Trimming removed 6 bases from V and 4 bases from J, with 14 bases in between. The CDR3: CASTTPPPYNEQFF. The DNA for the CDR3 is TGTGCCAGCACCACACCTCCGCCGTACAATGAGCAGTTCTTC.

This rearrangement joins TRBV6-5 to TRBJ1-2; 7 positions match TRBD1. Trimming removed 6 bases from V and 8 bases from J; junction bases left unmatched: 15. The CDR3 is made up of 15 amino acids. Germline V gene sequence: CDR1 MNHEY, CDR2 SVGAGI. CDR3 bases: TGTGCCAGCAGACCTCCGGACAGGCCCCCTAGGGGCTACACCTTC. Its protein product is CASRPPDRPPRGYTF.

V and J are TRBV15 and TRBJ2-1; TRBD2 matches at 12 bases. In germline, CDR1 is LNHNV, CDR2 YYDKDF (reference sequence). V shed 4 bases and J 8 bases; nucleotides not matched to a gene: 6. The CDR3 runs to 15 residues. CDR3: CATSIRTSGKYEQFF. The CDR3 DNA follows: TGTGCCACCAGCATTCGGACTAGCGGGAAGTATGAGCAGTTCTTC.

The genes are TRBV19 and TRBJ2-7; 9 nucleotides align to TRBD1. Looked up from germline, CDR1 is LNHDA and CDR2 is SQIVND (reference sequence). The CDR3 is 14 residues long. The junction had 6 bases not matched to a gene; V was cut back by 5 bases and J by 4 bases. The CDR3 bases are TGTGCCAGTAGTGCTACAGGGGGCGCATACGAGCAGTACTTC. It is translated as CASSATGGAYEQYF.

V is TRBV12-5 and J is TRBJ2-7, with TRBD1 matching 8 bases. Looked up from germline, CDR1 is LGHNT and CDR2 is FRNRAP. The junction had 8 bases not matched to a gene; V was cut back by 1 base and J by 6 bases. The CDR3 is 15 amino acids. The CDR3 coding sequence is TGTGCTAGTGGTTTGGGGCTCAGGGGGCCGAGCGAGCAGTACTTC. This encodes CASGLGLRGPSEQYF.

The J gene is TRBJ2-2, the V gene TRBV7-9; D possibly corresponds to TRBD1 (6 bases). The CDR3 totals 16 residues. Per the germline V gene, CDR1 is SEHNR and CDR2 is FQNEAQ (reference sequence). V was clipped by 5 bases and J by 0 bases, with 13 bases between them. The CDR3 coding sequence is TGTGCCAGCAGCCAGAAAGACAGGCCGAACACCGGGGAGCTGTTTTTT. It specifies CASSQKDRPNTGELFF.

This clone appeared a single time. The rearrangement uses TRBV7-3 and TRBJ2-1; perhaps TRBD2 as D (6 bases). The germline V gene encodes CDR1 SGHTA and CDR2 FQGTGA. This CDR3 contains 16 residues. Trimming stripped 6 bases from V and 9 bases from J, with 24 bases between. Here the CDR3 DNA reads TGTGCCAGCAGTCTAAAGGGGACTCTAGACACGGGTGAGCAGTTCTTC. It translates to CASSLKGTLDTGEQFF.

The chain has TRBV6-4 and TRBJ2-3; D gene ambiguous. The CDR3 extends over 14 amino acids. Trimming stripped 2 bases from V and 1 base from J, with 7 bases between. The V gene's germline CDR1 is MRHNA and CDR2 SNTAGT. The CDR3: CASSDVAGTDTQYF. As DNA, the CDR3 is TGTGCCAGCAGTGACGTGGCGGGCACAGATACGCAGTATTTT.

The DNA for the CDR3 is TGCGCCAGCAGCTTGGACCCCGGCTACGGGACCGGGGAGCTGTTTTTT. Translation gives CASSLDPGYGTGELFF. This chain links TRBV5-1 with TRBJ2-2; D gene unclear. The CDR3 spans 16 residues. V dropped 0 bases and J dropped 5 bases, with 14 bases sitting between them. Germline V lookup: CDR1 SGHRS, CDR2 YFSETQ.

The chain is built from TRBV5-4 and TRBJ2-7; D is uncertain. The CDR3 contains 19 residues. The ends were cut back, 1 base at V and 3 bases at J, with 26 bases in the middle. CDR1 and CDR2 (germline): SGHNT, YYREEE (reference sequence). CDR3 amino acids: CASSLLSARSQNPYYEQYF. The CDR3 DNA is TGTGCCAGCAGCTTGTTAAGCGCCCGATCCCAGAATCCTTACTACGAGCAGTACTTC.

This clone appeared a single time. DNA of the CDR3: TGCGCCAGCAGCTTTGGGACAGGCCCCCCAGGCTACACCTTC. It yields the protein CASSFGTGPPGYTF. The genes are TRBV5-1 and TRBJ1-2, with 8 bases fitting TRBD1. V gave up 2 bases and J gave up 8 bases; unmatched junction bases: 8. CDR3 size: 14 residues. Per the germline V gene, CDR1 is SGHRS and CDR2 is YFSETQ.

The gene calls are TRBV4-3 and TRBJ2-1; 9 nucleotides align to TRBD2. This CDR3 has 15 residues. The V gene's germline CDR1 is LGHNA and CDR2 YSLEER. V lost 0 bases and J lost 8; bases outside the gene matches: 5. The CDR3 DNA is TGCGCCAGCAGCCAAGACGTAGCGGGAGAATATGAGCAGTTCTTC. This codes for CASSQDVAGEYEQFF.

The chain uses TRBV5-4 and TRBJ2-7, with a possible D match to TRBD2 (6 bases). Between the trimmed V and J ends, which lost 0 bases and 3 bases, there was a span of 13 bases. CDR1 and CDR2 (germline): SGHNT, YYREEE (reference sequence). The CDR3 covers 15 residues. The CDR3 protein is CASSLEGTPIYEQYF. As DNA, the CDR3 is TGTGCCAGCAGCTTGGAGGGGACTCCGATCTACGAGCAGTACTTC.

The chain carries TRBV5-1 and TRBJ2-7, with D perhaps TRBD2 (6 bases). This CDR3 has 16 residues. Germline CDR1 is SGHRS and CDR2 is YFSETQ. The germline V and J ends were trimmed by 0 bases and 1 base, with 14 bases remaining between them. CDR3 in amino acids: CASSLVHGGISYEQYF. The CDR3 DNA sequence: TGCGCCAGCAGCTTGGTGCATGGCGGGATTTCCTACGAGCAGTACTTC. The entire variable domain, with the rest obtained from reference TRBV5-1 and TRBJ2-7, is as follows: KAGVTQTPRYLIKTRGQQVTLSCSPISGHRSVSWYQQTPGQGLQFLFEYFSETQRNKGNFPGRFSGRQFSNSRSEMNVSTLELGDSALYLCASSLVHGGISYEQYFGPGTRLTVT.

In this sample, this clone turned up a few times. This rearrangement joins TRBV6-5 to TRBJ1-1; no firm D call. Germline CDR1 MNHEY, CDR2 SVGAGI. V lost 6 bases to trimming and J lost 10 bases, with 12 bases between them. The CDR3 spans 11 residues. The CDR3 DNA reads as TGTGCCAGCAGCCCGATTGGCTTAGCTTTCTTT. It yields the protein CASSPIGLAFF.

Only a few counts were recorded for this clone. The chain couples TRBV29-1 to TRBJ2-7; 10 nucleotides agree with TRBD2. Germline values: CDR1 SQVTM, CDR2 ANQGSEA. The length of the CDR3 is 13 residues. Trimming at V came to 5 bases and at J to 3 bases, leaving 4 bases not matched to a gene. The CDR3 here is CSVRLAGYYEQYF. The CDR3 nucleotides are TGCAGCGTTCGACTAGCGGGCTACTACGAGCAGTACTTC.

The sample holds one count of this clone. The chain recombines TRBV7-2 with TRBJ1-1; 12 nucleotides agree with TRBD1. This CDR3 has 17 amino acids. Germline V gives CDR1 SGHTA, CDR2 FQGNSA. The junction had 6 bases not matched to a gene; V was cut back by 2 bases and J by 2 bases. CDR3 loop: CASSLRGTGGTNTEAFF. The CDR3 nucleotides are TGTGCCAGCAGCTTACGGGGGACAGGGGGCACCAACACTGAAGCTTTCTTT.

The rearrangement uses TRBV5-1 and TRBJ2-7, with a possible D match to TRBD1 (6 bases). V lost 2 bases, J lost 6 bases, and 9 bases lay in between. CDR3 length: 12 residues. In germline, CDR1 is SGHRS, CDR2 YFSETQ. The CDR3 coding sequence is TGCGCCAGCAGCTTACAGGGTGGCGAGCAGTACTTC. It is translated as CASSLQGGEQYF. The whole variable domain, filled in from reference TRBV5-1 and TRBJ2-7, reads KAGVTQTPRYLIKTRGQQVTLSCSPISGHRSVSWYQQTPGQGLQFLFEYFSETQRNKGNFPGRFSGRQFSNSRSEMNVSTLELGDSALYLCASSLQGGEQYFGPGTRLTVT.